This TCR beta chain was recorded in a study of OX40 agonist ivuxolimab in advanced cancers. Across the whole study: Age averaged around 60 years (range 23 to 79), and more than 80% were male. Partial responses were achieved by three patients, one with hepatocellular carcinoma and two with cutaneous melanoma. Findings and limits, study-wide: The specificity for antigen of the expanded peripheral T cells was not determined. The average count of expanded clones was higher among CD8+ T cells than among CD4+.

The CDR3 spans 17 residues. V lost 4 bases, J lost 3 bases, and 10 bases stayed unmatched. From germline, CDR1 is WNHNN and CDR2 SYGVQD (reference sequence). This table comes from immunoSEQ multiplex PCR, and its TCRdb copy is limited to in-frame clones, with some not included. The sample includes roughly 38,000 clones, roughly 69% of them seen just once. Details on this clone: What it recognizes is unknown.

The rearrangement uses TRBV10-1 and TRBJ2-3; TRBD2 matches 10 bases. This specimen was CD4+ or CD8+ T cells sorted from blood, taken in a trial of the OX40 agonist ivuxolimab. This clonotype originated in an adult with an advanced solid tumor such as melanoma, head and neck, liver or kidney cancer. In DNA, the CDR3 is TGCGCCAGCAGTGGGGCTAGCGGGGGCGGAAAAACAGATACGCAGTATTTT. The encoded protein is CASSGASGGGKTDTQYF.